The rows below give T cell receptor beta chains drawn from one sample of a study of metastatic and nonmetastatic thyroid tumors. TCRdb re-called the PCR reads through MiXCR. This repertoire shows approximately 37,000 clones, roughly 22% found once; its top ten account for 3%. The source material was tumor tissue. These receptors were taken from a male donor with papillary thyroid cancer or a benign thyroid nodule (not recorded which). Some clones in this sample may be carry-over from other donors' samples. Both conserved end residues are trimmed from each CDR3. Fields, in order: CDR3 protein, V gene, D gene, J gene. A D gene is named only where the DNA matches it firmly.

AWTTPGASRAF	TRBV30	.	TRBJ1-1
AISFEGTGFEAF	TRBV11-1	TRBD1	TRBJ1-1
ASNGRQGENTEAF	TRBV12-3/TRBV12-4	TRBD1	TRBJ1-1
ASSRAGDEKLF	TRBV19	.	TRBJ1-4
ASSPPTGADGELF	TRBV5-1	TRBD1	TRBJ2-2
ANSLSSITQY	TRBV7-8	.	TRBJ2-3
ASSYTAVGTEAF	TRBV6-6	.	TRBJ1-1
ASRGGAREHY	TRBV6-1	.	TRBJ2-7
ASSTSEAEYEQY	TRBV12-3/TRBV12-4	.	TRBJ2-7
ASSLNSLSETQY	TRBV28	.	TRBJ2-5
AWSETAGRTQY	TRBV20-1	.	TRBJ2-5
SSIPGQAKETQY	TRBV20-1	TRBD1	TRBJ2-5
ASTIQGACSPLH	TRBV12-3/TRBV12-4	TRBD1	TRBJ1-6
ASSFAPGQEYGYT	TRBV11-2	.	TRBJ1-2
VSRSEETEY	TRBV7-8	.	TRBJ2-5
SARDIGRGEGYT	TRBV20-1	.	TRBJ1-2
ASTQGAAFKQY	TRBV6-1	TRBD1	TRBJ2-7
ASSMRGRIGY	TRBV28	TRBD2	TRBJ2-7
ASSSGQSYNEQF	TRBV11-1	.	TRBJ2-1
ASTHSGSRGGELF	TRBV19	.	TRBJ2-2
ASSLGTSSPREQY	TRBV28	TRBD2	TRBJ2-7
ASSLLGSFPPQH	TRBV28	.	TRBJ1-5
AGKGTGGDPEAF	TRBV6-1	.	TRBJ1-1
ASSTSGRDGGYT	TRBV7-3	.	TRBJ1-2
ASSISFGQYSNQPQH	TRBV19	.	TRBJ1-5
ASSPGLGSTDTQY	TRBV12-3/TRBV12-4	TRBD2	TRBJ2-3
ASSIDCWDTQY	TRBV19	.	TRBJ2-5
ASSGTSGRARVYNEQF	TRBV25-1	TRBD2	TRBJ2-1
ASSPFVRGSGEKLF	TRBV4-2	.	TRBJ1-4
ASSSLKLGNSYEQY	TRBV6-1	.	TRBJ2-7
ASILCAGLGETQY	TRBV6-2/TRBV6-3	.	TRBJ2-5
ASRKEANTGELF	TRBV5-1	.	TRBJ2-2
AWGRMNTEAF	TRBV30	.	TRBJ1-1
SAMGTDQETQY	TRBV20-1	TRBD1	TRBJ2-5
ASSFSGTGVDDEAF	TRBV5-8	TRBD1	TRBJ1-1
ASSFFYNEQF	TRBV7-2	.	TRBJ2-1
ASSTPLGLADTDTQY	TRBV28	TRBD2	TRBJ2-3
ASTDGPYGYT	TRBV19	.	TRBJ1-2
ASSVVGLAGGENEQF	TRBV9	TRBD2	TRBJ2-1
SAFDRGQETQY	TRBV20-1	TRBD1	TRBJ2-5
ASSFWELADPKETQY	TRBV5-1	TRBD2	TRBJ2-5
VSTKLSPPYEQY	TRBV28	.	TRBJ2-7
ASSRDWNTEAF	TRBV7-6	.	TRBJ1-1
ASSEDRYDQY	TRBV2	.	TRBJ2-7
ASSSRLGVNEQF	TRBV12-3/TRBV12-4	.	TRBJ2-1
ASSPQEYNEQF	TRBV12-3/TRBV12-4	.	TRBJ2-1
ASSQASHGTYEQY	TRBV4-2	.	TRBJ2-7
SASKGTRSSEQY	TRBV20-1	.	TRBJ2-7
ASSAGDTGELF	TRBV6-1	.	TRBJ2-2
SGQRDEETQY	TRBV29-1	.	TRBJ2-5
ASSLARGQYSNQPQH	TRBV28	.	TRBJ1-5
ASSLTGTGNYEQY	TRBV6-2/TRBV6-3	TRBD1	TRBJ2-7
ASKGGGRGNEQF	TRBV28	.	TRBJ2-1
ASGNPEAYEQY	TRBV12-3/TRBV12-4	.	TRBJ2-7
ASSQRAGAYEQY	TRBV18	TRBD2	TRBJ2-7
SALGLAGGTFYEQY	TRBV20-1	TRBD2	TRBJ2-7
ASSLDAMISQGLVDEKLF	TRBV5-1	.	TRBJ1-4
ASSSGGYRGAGYT	TRBV7-2	.	TRBJ1-2
ASSLDRTGKETQY	TRBV7-9	TRBD1	TRBJ2-5